The 3 T cell receptor beta chains presented below share a single source sample, sequenced in a study of T-cell reconstitution after alpha-beta-depleted transplantation in children. Researchers prepared the TCRbeta library using unique molecular identifiers, the study reports. TCRdb used MiXCR to reprocess the PCR reads, holding one entry per CDR3 protein. The sample has about 980,000 distinct CDR3 sequences, about 29% seen once. Sequencing was performed on PBMCs, mostly from graft donor cells, taken 360 days after TCRalphabeta/CD19-depleted stem cell transplant. These receptors were collected from a boy less than two years old who had a stem cell transplant for SCID, so the T cells may come from the graft donor.

J is TRBJ2-1 and V is TRBV20-1, with 11 nucleotides matching TRBD2. The CDR3 totals 16 residues. Trimming cost V 6 bases and J 8 bases; bases outside gene matches: 15. CDR1 is DFQATT and CDR2 is SNEGSKA in the germline V gene (reference sequence). The CDR3 reads CSAGSGRLAGGYEQFF. In DNA form, the CDR3 reads TGCAGTGCCGGCTCGGGGAGGCTAGCGGGGGGTTATGAGCAGTTCTTC.

This clonotype was observed a handful of times. J is TRBJ2-7 and V is TRBV20-1, with 9 bases identical to TRBD1. CDR3 length: 15 residues. The V gene end was trimmed by 4 bases and the J gene end by 6 bases; junction bases not matched to a gene: 13. Germline V gene lookup returns CDR1 DFQATT and CDR2 SNEGSKA (reference sequence). DNA of the CDR3: TGCAGTGCTATGGGACAGGGAAAAGTGGGCTTCGAGCAGTACTTC. Its translation: CSAMGQGKVGFEQYF.

The V and J genes are TRBV2 and TRBJ1-2; D gene ambiguous. The germline gives CDR1 SNHLY, CDR2 FYNNEI. The CDR3 spans 10 residues. Trimming took off 5 bases at V and 7 bases at J, with 5 bases between the two ends. The CDR3 region is CASSTLGYTF. CDR3 DNA: TGTGCCAGCAGTACTCTTGGCTACACCTTC.